This T cell receptor beta chain was found in a study of Ad26.COV2.S vaccination and SARS-CoV-2 variants (dated by TCRdb to the early 2020s). Background on the whole study: Donors in the vaccine arm were drawn from COV1001, a phase I-IIa trial of Ad26.COV2.S in healthy adults that was multicentre, randomized, double-blind and placebo-controlled. Throughout the experiments and outcome assessment, investigators stayed blinded to trial group allocation. Sequencing of the TCRbeta repertoire served to evaluate the specificity and breadth of SARS-CoV-2-reactive T cell receptors following Ad26.COV2.S vaccination. Ad26.COV2.S was given intramuscularly at 5x10^10 or 1x10^11 viral particles, as a single shot or as two shots 56 days apart. Trial participants were randomized into five groups of five: low-dose or high-dose Ad26.COV2.S given once or twice, or placebo on both occasions. The TCR-sequenced set comprised approximately 30 samples: some 19 Ad26.COV2.S vaccine recipients, 5 placebo recipients and 8 SARS-CoV-2 convalescent individuals.

Overall study results and their limits: The study was not powered to compare responses between vaccine doses or regimens. After vaccination, spike-specific CD8+ and CD4+ T cell responses were reported to show substantial breadth. Vaccine and placebo recipients had comparable non-spike TCR breadth, which fits with the vaccine containing only spike. It was noted by the authors that total T cell responses may have been underestimated by the TCR breadth and depth analyses. Compared with placebo recipients, Ad26.COV2.S recipients showed higher spike-specific TCR breadth (P = 0.0014).

The immunoSEQ Assay was used to sequence TCRbeta CDR3 regions. After extraction, genomic DNA underwent amplification by bias-controlled multiplex PCR, followed by high-throughput sequencing. Processing in the source paper ran as follows. To quantify the absolute abundance of every unique TCRbeta CDR3 region, sequences were collapsed and filtered. T cell fraction was estimated by normalizing TCRbeta template counts to usable DNA, which was measured by amplifying reference genes present in all nucleated cells. Repertoire TCRs were annotated as SARS-CoV-2-specific when V gene, CDR3 amino acid sequence and J gene were exactly matched to a known reactive TCR set. The reference SARS-CoV-2 TCR set came from MIRA and was filtered for enrichment in COVID-19-positive ImmuneCODE repertoires, removing public or cross-reactive TCRs. Using the MIRA antigens, annotated TCRs were further analysed by specific ORF or by position within an ORF. Breadth was defined as the number of annotated unique rearrangements divided by the total number of unique productive rearrangements, and depth was defined as the summed frequency of the annotated unique rearrangements. Group comparisons of TCR breadth used two-sided Wilcoxon rank-sum tests. TCRdb provides this immuneACCESS table in a form limited to in-frame rearrangements. Some clones are lacking; in checked studies, under half of them reflect an unresolved V gene, and why the rest are absent is not known. That table gives V, J and clone size, and the DNA gave D and trimming. This sample holds 350,000 to 550,000 clones; about 91% were observed only once. Over 2.5% of the sample belongs to the ten largest clones.

In the germline V gene, CDR1 corresponds to SGHNT and CDR2 to YENEEA. Between the V and J ends, shortened by 5 bases and 2 bases respectively, the junction contains 10 bases. Including the terminal cysteine and valine, the CDR3 comprises 13 residues. Only the CDR3 DNA stays, 39 bases, in frame from base 1. This clone has only a few counts. The antigen it recognizes is unknown. It has no much larger one-base neighbor in the sample; base qualities were not kept. The treatment or condition label corresponds to: approximately 18 received Ad26.COV2.S at low or high dose, single or two shots; about 5 received placebo; per-sample allocation not given. For vaccine and placebo recipients, the sequenced repertoires came from samples collected on day 63 after the first injection. Cohort 1b enrolled about two dozen adults aged 18-55 years at a single site in Boston, USA, between 29 July and 7 August 2020. As a vaccine, Ad26.COV2.S was a replication-incompetent adenovirus type 26 vector that expressed a prefusion-stabilized SARS-CoV-2 spike protein derived from the original Wuhan strain.

The chain is assembled from TRBV11-3 and TRBJ2-7; D gene: possibly TRBD1, on 6 matching bases. The material sequenced was peripheral blood, taken in a trial of Ad26.COV2.S vaccine versus placebo. The receptor was derived from a person between 18 and 65 years old who received the Ad26.COV2.S COVID-19 vaccine or a placebo. The CDR3 region: CASSQGNAYEQYV. The DNA reads TGTGCCAGCAGCCAGGGGAACGCCTACGAGCAGTACGTC.